This T cell receptor beta chain comes out of a study of blood T cell repertoires in COVID-19. Study at large: Samples taken during acute and convalescent COVID-19 were collected in the United States, Italy and Spain. T cells, B-cell-depleted T cells, or PBMCs supplied cDNA or gDNA.

Trimming took off 0 bases at V and 2 bases at J, with 8 bases between the two ends. Per germline, CDR1 SGHNT and CDR2 YYREEE (reference sequence). This CDR3 comprises 14 residues. Profiling relied on immunoSEQ multiplex PCR, and the TCRdb table lists in-frame clones only, not all of them. The sample shows a few hundred thousand clones, around 87% of them seen only once. The chain has TRBV5-4 and TRBJ2-5; D call uncertain. This TCR derives from a man in his fifties or sixties with acute or convalescent COVID-19. Material: peripheral blood. CDR3 region: CASSLDRKQETQYF. In DNA form, the CDR3 reads TGTGCCAGCAGCTTGGACAGAAAGCAAGAGACCCAGTACTTC.